This T cell receptor beta chain is from a study of shared clonotypes between healthy human individuals. The table came from immunoSEQ multiplex PCR; TCRdb's copy has only in-frame clones and leaves some out. The table lists under 1 million clones, almost 95% of them singletons. CD45RO-negative, CCR7-positively selected cells formed the naive CD8 fraction, excluding terminally differentiated effector memory CD45RA+ cells. This CDR3 spans 19 amino acids. V shed 4 bases and J 3 bases; nucleotides not matched to a gene: 21. From germline, CDR1 is MRHNA and CDR2 SNTAGT. The rearrangement joins TRBV6-4 to TRBJ2-7; 7 nucleotides match TRBD1. Sequenced: naive CD8+ T cells sorted from blood. The clonotype originates from a man aged 30 to 45 in good health. This CDR3 reads CASSGQGLDALIRFYEQYF. DNA for the CDR3: TGTGCCAGCAGTGGACAGGGCTTAGACGCTTTAATAAGATTCTACGAGCAGTACTTC.